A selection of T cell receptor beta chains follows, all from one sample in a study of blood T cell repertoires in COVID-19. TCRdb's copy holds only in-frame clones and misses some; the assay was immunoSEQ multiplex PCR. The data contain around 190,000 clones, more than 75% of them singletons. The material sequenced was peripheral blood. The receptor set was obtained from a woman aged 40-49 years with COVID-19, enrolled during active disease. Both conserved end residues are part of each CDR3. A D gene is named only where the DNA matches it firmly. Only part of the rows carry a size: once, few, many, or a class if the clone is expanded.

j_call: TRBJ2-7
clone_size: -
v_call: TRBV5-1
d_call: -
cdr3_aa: CASSLISDEQYF
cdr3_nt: TGCGCCAGCAGCTTGATTTCCGACGAGCAGTACTTC

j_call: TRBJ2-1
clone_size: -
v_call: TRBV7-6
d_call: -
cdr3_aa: CASSLVDNSYNEQFF
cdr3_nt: TGTGCCAGCAGCTTAGTCGACAACTCCTACAATGAGCAGTTCTTC

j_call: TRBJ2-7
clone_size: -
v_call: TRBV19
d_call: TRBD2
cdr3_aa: CASSISHAGTSVHEQYF
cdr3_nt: TGTGCCAGTAGTATCAGTCATGCCGGGACTAGCGTCCACGAGCAGTACTTC

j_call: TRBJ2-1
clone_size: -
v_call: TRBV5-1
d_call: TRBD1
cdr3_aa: CASSLEGGQGNEQFF
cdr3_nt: TGCGCCAGCAGCTTGGAAGGGGGACAGGGGAATGAGCAGTTCTTC

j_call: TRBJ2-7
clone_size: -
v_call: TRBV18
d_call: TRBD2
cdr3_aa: CASSPGRTYEQYF
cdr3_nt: TGTGCCAGCTCACCCGGGAGGACCTACGAGCAGTACTTC

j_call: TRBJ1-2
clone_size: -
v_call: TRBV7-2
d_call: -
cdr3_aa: CASSSRGAGPNYGYTF
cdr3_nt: TGTGCCAGCAGCTCGCGGGGGGCGGGTCCTAACTATGGCTACACCTTC

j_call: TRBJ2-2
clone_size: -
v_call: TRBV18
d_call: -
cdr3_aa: CASSRAQGSGGRSTGELFF
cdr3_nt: TGTGCCAGCTCACGGGCGCAGGGGAGTGGCGGGAGATCCACCGGGGAGCTGTTTTTT

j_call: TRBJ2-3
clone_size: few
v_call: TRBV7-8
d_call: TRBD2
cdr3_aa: CASSFRGGITDTQYF
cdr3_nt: TGTGCCAGCAGCTTTCGGGGGGGGATCACAGATACGCAGTATTTT

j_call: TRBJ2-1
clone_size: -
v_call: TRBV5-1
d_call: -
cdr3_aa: CASSLEWGGDEQFF
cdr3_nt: TGCGCCAGCAGCTTGGAATGGGGCGGGGATGAGCAGTTCTTC

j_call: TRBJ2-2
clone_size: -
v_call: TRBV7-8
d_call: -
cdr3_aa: CASSLAGGDTGELFF
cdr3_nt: TGTGCCAGCAGCTTAGCCGGGGGAGACACCGGGGAGCTGTTTTTT

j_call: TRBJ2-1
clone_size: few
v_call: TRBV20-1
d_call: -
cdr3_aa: CSASRRDIPYNEQFF
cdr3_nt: TGCAGTGCTAGTCGACGGGACATTCCCTACAATGAGCAGTTCTTC

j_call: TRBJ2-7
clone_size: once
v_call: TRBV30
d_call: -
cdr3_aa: CAWSRGKGYEQYF
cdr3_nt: TGTGCCTGGAGCAGGGGAAAGGGCTACGAGCAGTACTTC

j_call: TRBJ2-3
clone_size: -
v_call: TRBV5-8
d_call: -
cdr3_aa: CASSSPLAVSTDTQYF
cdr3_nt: TGTGCCAGCAGCTCCCCGCTAGCTGTTAGCACAGATACGCAGTATTTT

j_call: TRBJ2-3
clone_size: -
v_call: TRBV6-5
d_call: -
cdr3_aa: CASVVGGPGDTQYF
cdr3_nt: TGTGCCAGCGTAGTGGGGGGGCCCGGAGATACGCAGTATTTT

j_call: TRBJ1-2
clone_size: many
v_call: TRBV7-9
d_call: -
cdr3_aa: CASSPNPTVYGYTF
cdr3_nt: TGTGCCAGCAGCCCAAACCCGACAGTCTATGGCTACACCTTC

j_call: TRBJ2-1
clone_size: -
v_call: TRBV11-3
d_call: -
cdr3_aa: CASSIQGGSYNEQFF
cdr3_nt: TGTGCCAGCAGTATTCAGGGGGGCTCCTACAATGAGCAGTTCTTC

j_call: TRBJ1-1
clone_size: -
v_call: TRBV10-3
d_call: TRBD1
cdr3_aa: CAISTDRDRNTEAFF
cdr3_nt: TGTGCCATCAGTACCGACCGGGACAGAAACACTGAAGCTTTCTTT

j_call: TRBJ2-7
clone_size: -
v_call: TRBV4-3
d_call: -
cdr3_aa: CASSQGSSYEQYF
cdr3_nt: TGCGCCAGCAGCCAAGGTTCATCCTACGAGCAGTACTTC

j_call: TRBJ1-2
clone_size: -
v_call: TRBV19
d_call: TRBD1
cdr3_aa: CASSPSPDRVYGYTF
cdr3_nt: TGTGCCAGTAGCCCATCCCCCGACAGGGTATATGGCTACACCTTC

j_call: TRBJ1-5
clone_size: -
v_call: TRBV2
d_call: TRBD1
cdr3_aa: CASSPDGVQGQPQHF
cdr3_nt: TGTGCCAGCAGTCCAGATGGGGTACAGGGGCAGCCCCAGCATTTT

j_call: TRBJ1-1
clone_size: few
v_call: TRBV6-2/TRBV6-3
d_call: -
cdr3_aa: CASSYVGGNTEAFF
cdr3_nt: TGTGCCAGCAGTTACGTCGGGGGAAACACTGAAGCTTTCTTT

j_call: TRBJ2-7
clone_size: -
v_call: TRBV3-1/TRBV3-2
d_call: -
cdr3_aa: CASSQASMGPYEQYF
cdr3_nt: TGTGCCAGCAGCCAAGCCTCAATGGGCCCCTACGAGCAGTACTTC

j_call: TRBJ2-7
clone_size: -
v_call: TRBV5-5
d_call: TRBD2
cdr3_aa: CASSRAGGPYEQYF
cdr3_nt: TGTGCCAGCAGCCGAGCGGGGGGGCCCTACGAGCAGTACTTC

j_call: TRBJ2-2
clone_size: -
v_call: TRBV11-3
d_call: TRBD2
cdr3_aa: CARGTSGDSGELFF
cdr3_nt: TGTGCCAGGGGGACTAGCGGGGACAGCGGGGAGCTGTTTTTT

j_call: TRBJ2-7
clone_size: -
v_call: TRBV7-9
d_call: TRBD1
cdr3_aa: CASSFATGGTYEQYF
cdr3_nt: TGTGCCAGCAGCTTTGCGACAGGGGGGACCTACGAGCAGTACTTC

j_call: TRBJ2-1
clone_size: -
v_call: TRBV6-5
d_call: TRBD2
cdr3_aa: CASSYVAGGYHNEQFF
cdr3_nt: TGTGCCAGCAGTTACGTTGCGGGAGGGTACCACAATGAGCAGTTCTTC

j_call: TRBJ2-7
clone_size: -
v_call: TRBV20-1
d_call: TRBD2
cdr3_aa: CSIAGAYEQYF
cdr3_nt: TGCAGCATAGCGGGAGCTTACGAGCAGTACTTC

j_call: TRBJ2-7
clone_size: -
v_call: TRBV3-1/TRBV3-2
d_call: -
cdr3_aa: CASSLLTYEQYF
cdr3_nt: TGTGCCAGCAGCCTCCTAACCTACGAGCAGTACTTC

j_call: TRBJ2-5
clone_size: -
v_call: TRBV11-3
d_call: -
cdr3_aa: CASSLESVAGTQYF
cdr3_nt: TGTGCCAGCAGCTTAGAGTCGGTAGCCGGGACCCAGTACTTC

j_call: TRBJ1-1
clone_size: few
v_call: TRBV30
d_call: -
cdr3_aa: CARNTGIEAFF
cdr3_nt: TGTGCCCGGAATACCGGGATTGAAGCTTTCTTT

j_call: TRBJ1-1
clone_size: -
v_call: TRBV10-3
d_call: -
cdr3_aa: CAISEPRLNQNTEAFF
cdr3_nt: TGTGCCATCAGTGAGCCCAGATTAAATCAGAACACTGAAGCTTTCTTT

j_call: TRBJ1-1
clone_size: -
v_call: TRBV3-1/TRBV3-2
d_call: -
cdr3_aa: CASSQGEYTEAFF
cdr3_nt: TGTGCCAGCAGCCAGGGCGAATACACTGAAGCTTTCTTT

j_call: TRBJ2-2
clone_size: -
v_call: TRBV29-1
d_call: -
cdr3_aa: CSVSQGSTGELFF
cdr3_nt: TGCAGCGTTTCCCAGGGGAGCACCGGGGAGCTGTTTTTT

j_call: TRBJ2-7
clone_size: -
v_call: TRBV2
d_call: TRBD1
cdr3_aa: CASRTGQGIYEQYF
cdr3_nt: TGTGCCAGCAGAACGGGACAGGGTATCTACGAGCAGTACTTC

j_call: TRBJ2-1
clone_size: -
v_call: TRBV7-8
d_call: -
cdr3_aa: CASSEGSYNEQFF
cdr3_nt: TGTGCCAGCAGCGAGGGTAGCTACAATGAGCAGTTCTTC

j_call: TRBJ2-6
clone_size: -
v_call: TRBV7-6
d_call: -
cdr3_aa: CASSWVGTSGNVLTF
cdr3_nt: TGTGCCAGCAGCTGGGTTGGGACATCGGGCAACGTCCTGACTTTC

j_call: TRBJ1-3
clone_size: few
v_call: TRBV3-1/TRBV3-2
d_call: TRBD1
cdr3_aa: CASSPSGTAGNTIYF
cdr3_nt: TGTGCCAGCAGCCCCTCCGGGACAGCCGGAAACACCATATATTTT

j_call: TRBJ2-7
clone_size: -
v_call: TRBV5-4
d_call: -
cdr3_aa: CASSGTHESEQYF
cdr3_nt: TGTGCCAGCAGCGGGACACATGAATCCGAGCAGTACTTC

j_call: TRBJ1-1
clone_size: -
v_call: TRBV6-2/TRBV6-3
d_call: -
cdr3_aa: CASSYAGFSTEAFF
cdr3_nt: TGTGCCAGCAGTTACGCAGGGTTCAGCACTGAAGCTTTCTTT

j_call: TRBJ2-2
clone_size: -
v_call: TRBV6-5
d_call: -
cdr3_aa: CASVGRGSNTGELFF
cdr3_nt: TGTGCCAGCGTTGGCAGGGGATCGAACACCGGGGAGCTGTTTTTT

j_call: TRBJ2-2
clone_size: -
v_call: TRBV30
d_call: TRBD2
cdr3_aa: CAWGPGLADGELFF
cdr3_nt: TGTGCCTGGGGGCCGGGACTAGCAGACGGGGAGCTGTTTTTT